The 13 T cell receptor beta chains below come from one sample, sequenced in a study of cytomegalovirus exposure and HLA in healthy donors. The table came from immunoSEQ multiplex PCR; TCRdb's copy has only in-frame clones and leaves some out. The table lists about 250,000 clones, roughly 89% of them singletons, with around 2.6% in the top ten. The sample comprised PBMCs. The receptors come from a man aged 18 to 29 in good health and CMV-seronegative.

In regard to this clone: Mismatch with germline at one junction end may stem from a read error. V is TRBV19 and J is TRBJ2-3, with TRBD2 matching 14 bases. The CDR3 has 15 amino acids. Germline V gives CDR1 LNHDA, CDR2 SQIVND (reference sequence). DNA for the CDR3: TGTGCCAGTAGGAGAACCGGGACTAGCGGGAGCCCCCTCATCTTT. It yields the protein CASRRTGTSGSPLIF.

The rearrangement links TRBV9 to TRBJ2-6; 9 bases map to TRBD2. V was clipped by 0 bases and J by 0 bases; unmatched bases: 4. Germline lookup yields CDR1 SGDLS and CDR2 YYNGEE. This CDR3 comprises 18 residues. CDR3: CASSVGGTSSSGANVLTF. The CDR3 DNA is TGTGCCAGCAGCGTAGGAGGGACTAGCTCCTCTGGGGCCAACGTCCTGACTTTC.

The genes are TRBV5-6 and TRBJ1-2, with 7 bases that match TRBD1. Trimming at V came to 1 base and at J to 1 base, leaving 4 bases not matched to a gene. Germline lookup yields CDR1 SGHDT and CDR2 YYEEEE. CDR3 length equals 15 residues. As DNA, the CDR3 is TGTGCCAGCAGCTTGCGGGCAGGGGGTAACTATGGCTACACCTTC. It encodes CASSLRAGGNYGYTF.

This clone was observed once. Here the CDR3 reads CASSQEGPGAYEQYF. The CDR3 bases are TGTGCCAGCAGCCAAGAAGGTCCGGGAGCCTACGAGCAGTACTTC. V usage is TRBV4-2 and J usage is TRBJ2-7; a weak D match, TRBD2 (6 bases). The CDR3 is 15 residues long. Germline values: CDR1 LGHNA, CDR2 YNFKEQ. Trimming cost V 0 bases and J 2 bases, with 11 bases left between them.

The rearrangement links TRBV10-2 to TRBJ2-2; D gene ambiguous. Germline V gene lookup returns CDR1 WSHSY and CDR2 SAAADI. V lost 7 bases to trimming and J lost 2 bases, with 5 bases between them. The CDR3 contains 12 residues. CDR3 residues: CASTSNTGELFF. CDR3 DNA sequence: TGCGCCAGCACGTCCAACACCGGGGAGCTGTTTTTT.

The chain combines TRBV6-6 with TRBJ2-1, with 9 nucleotides matching TRBD1. From germline, CDR1 is MNHNY and CDR2 SVGAGI (reference sequence). Trimming removed 0 bases from V and 5 bases from J; junction bases left unmatched: 2. The CDR3 is 15 residues long. The CDR3 reads CASSYSRDRDNEQFF. The CDR3 bases are TGTGCCAGCAGTTACTCCCGGGACAGGGACAATGAGCAGTTCTTC.

The chain is built from TRBV19 and TRBJ2-7; the match to TRBD2 covers 9 bases. This CDR3 has 13 amino acids. From germline, CDR1 is LNHDA and CDR2 SQIVND (reference sequence). After removal of 9 bases from V and 0 bases from J, the junction contained 3 bases not matched to a gene. The CDR3 nucleotides read TGTGCCAGCCGACTAGCGGACTCCTACGAGCAGTACTTC. This translates into CASRLADSYEQYF. Complete variable domain (other parts from reference TRBV19 and TRBJ2-7): DGGITQSPKYLFRKEGQNVTLSCEQNLNHDAMYWYRQDPGQGLRLIYYSQIVNDFQKGDIAEGYSVSREKKESFPLTVTSAQKNPTAFYLCASRLADSYEQYFGPGTRLTVT.

A word on this clone: This specimen includes other DNA sequences encoding the same CDR3. This chain joins TRBV6-5 and TRBJ1-2, with D uncertain. Deletions cut 0 bases from V and 4 bases from J, with 9 bases between. The CDR3 totals 14 residues. Per germline, CDR1 MNHEY and CDR2 SVGAGI. DNA of the CDR3: TGTGCCAGCAGTTACTCGGAGGGTGGCTATGGCTACACCTTC. It translates to CASSYSEGGYGYTF.

V and J are TRBV6-1 and TRBJ2-7; 9 bases agree with TRBD1. CDR1 and CDR2 from the germline V gene are MNHNS and SASEGT. The CDR3 is made up of 13 amino acids. The junction had 6 bases not matched to a gene; V was cut back by 3 bases and J by 9 bases. The CDR3 loop reads CASSESWTGVQYF. The CDR3 DNA reads as TGTGCCAGCAGTGAGTCATGGACAGGGGTGCAGTACTTC.

This clone was seen once. The chain combines TRBV2 with TRBJ2-5; D is possibly TRBD1 (6 bases). V shed 7 bases and J shed 5 bases, with 23 bases lying between them. This CDR3 spans 16 amino acids. Germline V gene sequence: CDR1 SNHLY, CDR2 FYNNEI. The CDR3 spells CASKDSVLAGRETQYF. The DNA for the CDR3 is TGTGCCAGCAAGGACAGCGTCCTAGCCGGGCGGGAGACCCAGTACTTC. Looking up the rest from reference TRBV2 and TRBJ2-5 gives the full variable domain: EPEVTQTPSHQVTQMGQEVILRCVPISNHLYFYWYRQILGQKVEFLVSFYNNEISEKSEIFDDQFSVERPDGSNFTLKIRSTKLEDSAMYFCASKDSVLAGRETQYFGPGTRLLVL.

The CDR3 is CASSFGMSNTGELFF. CDR3 bases: TGTGCCAGCAGTTTCGGGATGTCGAACACCGGGGAGCTGTTTTTT. This sequence joins TRBV5-4 and TRBJ2-2; the D gene is possibly TRBD2 (5 bases). The CDR3 contains 15 residues. V was shortened by 5 bases and J by 0 bases, with 11 bases between the two germline ends. Germline values: CDR1 SGHNT, CDR2 YYREEE (reference sequence).

The chain uses TRBV15 and TRBJ2-6, with a possible D match to TRBD2 (5 bases). Germline CDR1 LNHNV, CDR2 YYDKDF (reference sequence). Trimming took 5 bases from V and 2 from J, leaving 10 bases between them. This CDR3 spans 15 amino acids. The CDR3: CATSPRRAGANVLTF. CDR3 coding DNA: TGTGCCACCAGCCCCCGGCGGGCTGGGGCCAACGTCCTGACTTTC.

The chain carries TRBV5-6 and TRBJ2-7; D unresolved. The germline V gene encodes CDR1 SGHDT and CDR2 YYEEEE. V was shortened by 3 bases and J by 6 bases, with 7 bases between the two germline ends. The CDR3 sequence is 11 residues long. For the CDR3, the DNA is TGTGCCAGCAGCTCGTACACCGAGCAGTACTTC. It translates to CASSSYTEQYF.